Listed below are T cell receptor beta chains from one sample, sequenced in a study of identical twins. TCRdb recomputed calls from the 5' RACE reads with MiXCR, one row per CDR3 protein. The sample lists about 690,000 distinct CDR3 sequences, less than 7% occurring once. Sequencing input: naive T cells sorted from blood. The receptors derive from a man aged 18 to 29 in good health. The CDR3 runs from the conserved cysteine through the conserved F or W. The D gene is left open where the match is weak. Rows give clone size only sometimes, using once, few, many, or a class for an expanded clone.

V gene	D gene	clone size	J gene	CDR3 DNA	CDR3 protein
TRBV5-1	TRBD2	NA	TRBJ2-1	TGCGCCAGCAGCAAAGGGACTAGCGGCCCCAATGAGCAGTTCTTC	CASSKGTSGPNEQFF
TRBV7-8	NA	few	TRBJ1-1	TGTGCCAGCAGCTCGCTTAGACAGGTTAACACTGAAGCTTTCTTT	CASSSLRQVNTEAFF
TRBV24-1	NA	NA	TRBJ2-2	TGTGCCACCAGTGAGAGCGCCGGGGAGCTGTTTTTT	CATSESAGELFF
TRBV12-3/TRBV12-4	TRBD2	NA	TRBJ2-5	TGTGCCAGCAGTACCGGACTAGCGGGAGGACGCGGGGCCCAGTACTTC	CASSTGLAGGRGAQYF
TRBV5-1	NA	many	TRBJ1-1	TGCGCCAGCAGCTCGCGCGTTCAGGGGAGAAACACTGAAGCTTTCTTT	CASSSRVQGRNTEAFF
TRBV9	TRBD2	few	TRBJ2-7	TGTGCCAGCAGCGTGGTCCCTCTAGCGGGAGTCTACGAGCAGTACTTC	CASSVVPLAGVYEQYF
TRBV20-1	TRBD2	many	TRBJ2-5	TGCAGTGCTAGCCCAGGACTAGCGGGAATGGAGACCCAGTACTTC	CSASPGLAGMETQYF
TRBV20-1	TRBD2	few	TRBJ2-7	TGCAGTGCTAGACCTCCCCCAGTAGCGGGAGCCTACGAGCAGTACTTC	CSARPPPVAGAYEQYF
TRBV5-1	NA	few	TRBJ2-3	TGCGCCAGCAGCTTGGACTCTTTCACAGATACGCAGTATTTT	CASSLDSFTDTQYF
TRBV27	NA	many	TRBJ2-1	TGTGCCAGCAGTCGGGTCGGAGCCTACAATGAGCAGTTCTTC	CASSRVGAYNEQFF
TRBV12-3/TRBV12-4	NA	many	TRBJ2-5	TGTGCCAGCAGGCGGTACCCGCAAGAGACCCAGTACTTC	CASRRYPQETQYF
TRBV18	NA	NA	TRBJ1-1	TGTGCCAGCTTCCTTATTCCGAACACTGAAGCTTTCTTT	CASFLIPNTEAFF
TRBV24-1	NA	many	TRBJ2-5	TGTGCCACCAGTGAAGATCCTTTGGAGACCCAGTACTTC	CATSEDPLETQYF
TRBV6-1	TRBD1	few	TRBJ1-2	TGTGCCAGCACCGAGACAGGGGACTATGGCTACACCTTC	CASTETGDYGYTF
TRBV27	NA	many	TRBJ2-1	TGTGCCAGCAGCTTCACTGGGTCGATGAGTGAGCAGTTCTTC	CASSFTGSMSEQFF
TRBV7-9	NA	many	TRBJ1-3	TGTGCCAGCAGCCCCCGGTTCGGAGGAAACACCATATATTTT	CASSPRFGGNTIYF
TRBV28	NA	many	TRBJ2-1	TGTGCCAGCAGTTTCCAGGGGCCTCGAAATGAGCAGTTCTTC	CASSFQGPRNEQFF
TRBV20-1	TRBD2	NA	TRBJ2-1	TGCAGTGCTAGTGACCTGGGACTAGCGGGAGGGCTCAATGAGCAGTTCTTC	CSASDLGLAGGLNEQFF
TRBV7-9	NA	few	TRBJ2-1	TGTGCCAGCAGCTTCCCTCAAGGTAATGAGCAGTTCTTC	CASSFPQGNEQFF
TRBV5-1	TRBD2	many	TRBJ2-2	TGCGCCAGCAGCTCAACCGGACTAGATTGGGGGGAGCTGTTTTTT	CASSSTGLDWGELFF
TRBV6-1	NA	many	TRBJ1-2	TGTGCCAGCAGTGAAACGACGGTTTCCTATGGCTACACCTTC	CASSETTVSYGYTF
TRBV29-1	TRBD2	many	TRBJ2-3	TGCAGCGTTGACGGACTAGCGGGAGACACAGATACGCAGTATTTT	CSVDGLAGDTDTQYF
TRBV29-1	TRBD1	few	TRBJ2-5	TGCAGCGTTGAGGGACAGAATCAAGAGACCCAGTACTTC	CSVEGQNQETQYF
TRBV7-9	NA	few	TRBJ2-2	TGTGCCAGCAGCGGGGACGGTTACACCGGGGAGCTGTTTTTT	CASSGDGYTGELFF
TRBV6-1	NA	NA	TRBJ1-2	TGTGCCAGCAGTGAAGAGCTGGGTAACTATGGCTACACCTTC	CASSEELGNYGYTF
TRBV27	NA	many	TRBJ2-7	TGTGCCAGCAGTTTTAATCAATACGAGCAGTACTTC	CASSFNQYEQYF